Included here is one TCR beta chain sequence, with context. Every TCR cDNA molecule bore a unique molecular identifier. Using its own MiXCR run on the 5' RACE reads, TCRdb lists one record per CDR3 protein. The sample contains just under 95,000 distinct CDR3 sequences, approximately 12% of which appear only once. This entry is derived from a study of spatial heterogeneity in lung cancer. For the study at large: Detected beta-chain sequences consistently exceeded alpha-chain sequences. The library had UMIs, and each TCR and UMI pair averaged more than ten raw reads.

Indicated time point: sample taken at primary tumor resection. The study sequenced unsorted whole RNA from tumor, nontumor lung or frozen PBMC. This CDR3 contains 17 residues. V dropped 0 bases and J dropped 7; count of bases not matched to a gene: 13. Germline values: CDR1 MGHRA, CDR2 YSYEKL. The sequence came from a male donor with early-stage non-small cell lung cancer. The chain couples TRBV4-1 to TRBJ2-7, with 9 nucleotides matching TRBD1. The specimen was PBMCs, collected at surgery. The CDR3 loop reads CASSQDVRGQGLREQYF. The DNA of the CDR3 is TGCGCCAGCAGCCAAGATGTACGGGGACAGGGCTTGAGGGAGCAGTACTTC.